A single sample is the source of the 27 T cell receptor beta chains below, sequenced in a study of T cells in localized non-small cell lung cancer. The repertoire was sequenced with immunoSEQ multiplex PCR; TCRdb's copy has only in-frame clones and lacks some. The sample holds around 50,000 clones, just over 85% seen once. The sample here was peripheral blood, taken before any cancer treatment. The receptors here all came from a woman aged 40-70 years with stage I lung adenocarcinoma.

V is TRBV27 and J is TRBJ2-6; TRBD2 is a possible D gene (5 bases). The germline CDR1 and CDR2 sequences are MNHEY and SMNVEV (reference sequence). Between the trimmed V and J ends, which lost 0 bases and 2 bases, there was a span of 5 bases. This CDR3 comprises 15 residues. CDR3 bases: TGTGCCAGCAGTTTATCGAGGGCTGGGGCCAACGTCCTGACTTTC. Amino acid sequence: CASSLSRAGANVLTF.

The genes are TRBV4-3 and TRBJ2-2; D not certain. V was clipped by 0 bases and J by 3 bases, with 8 bases between them. The CDR3 covers 15 residues. CDR1 is LGHNA and CDR2 is YSLEER in the germline V gene. CDR3 sequence (DNA): TGCGCCAGCAGCCAAGATTCGGGCTACACCGGGGAGCTGTTTTTT. This translates into CASSQDSGYTGELFF.

The V call is TRBV7-6, the J call TRBJ1-1; tentative D call: TRBD1 (6 bases). Germline CDR1 and CDR2: SGHVS and FNYEAQ. Trimming cost V 5 bases and J 4 bases, with 11 bases left between them. The CDR3 length is 13 residues. The CDR3 is CASSRGQSTEAFF. For the CDR3, the DNA is TGTGCCAGCAGCAGAGGACAGAGCACTGAAGCTTTCTTT.

This clone was seen more than once but under ten times. V usage is TRBV15 and J usage is TRBJ1-2; D is unclear. From germline, CDR1 is LNHNV and CDR2 YYDKDF (reference sequence). Trimming took off 0 bases at V and 4 bases at J, with 12 bases between the two ends. This CDR3 has 15 residues. The CDR3 DNA sequence: TGTGCCACCAGCAGAGATAGGAACAGCATCTATGGCTACACCTTC. It codes for CATSRDRNSIYGYTF. The whole variable domain, remainder taken from reference TRBV15 and TRBJ1-2, is DAMVIQNPRYQVTQFGKPVTLSCSQTLNHNVMYWYQQKSSQAPKLLFHYYDKDFNNEADTPDNFQSRRPNTSFCFLDIRSPGLGDTAMYLCATSRDRNSIYGYTFGSGTRLTVV.

This chain connects TRBV14 to TRBJ2-7; D remains ambiguous. Trimming pared 1 base from V and 3 bases from J, leaving 13 bases between. Germline lookup yields CDR1 SGHDN and CDR2 FVKESK. The CDR3 is 15 residues long. In DNA form, the CDR3 reads TGTGCCAGCAGCCAAGTAGGTCGTGGACGCTACGAGCAGTACTTC. Translating it yields CASSQVGRGRYEQYF. The full variable domain, with the rest looked up from reference TRBV14 and TRBJ2-7, is EAGVTQFPSHSVIEKGQTVTLRCDPISGHDNLYWYRRVMGKEIKFLLHFVKESKQDESGMPNNRFLAERTGGTYSTLKVQPAELEDSGVYFCASSQVGRGRYEQYFGPGTRLTVT.

The J gene is TRBJ2-4, the V gene TRBV5-6; D may be TRBD1 or TRBD2 (6 bases each). The CDR3 sequence is 14 residues long. V lost 1 base, J lost 6 bases, and 11 bases lay in between. CDR1 is SGHDT, CDR2 YYEEEE, per germline. The CDR3 here is CASSLRGARNIQYF. CDR3 in DNA: TGTGCCAGCAGCTTGAGGGGGGCTCGAAACATTCAGTACTTC.

The gene calls are TRBV2 and TRBJ1-1; TRBD1 matches 7 bases. This CDR3 is built from 16 residues. Trimming at V came to 6 bases and at J to 0 bases, leaving 10 bases not matched to a gene. CDR1 is SNHLY, CDR2 FYNNEI, per germline. DNA for the CDR3: TGTGCCAGCAGGCCAAGACAGGGAAAGATGAACACTGAAGCTTTCTTT. Amino acid sequence: CASRPRQGKMNTEAFF.

The V gene is TRBV25-1, the J gene TRBJ2-5, with TRBD2 matching 8 bases. The V and J ends lost 7 bases and 2 bases, in that order; junction bases with no gene match: 9. CDR3 length: 15 residues. In germline, CDR1 is MGHDK, CDR2 SYGVNS. The CDR3 is CASTAWAGGQETQYF. CDR3 nucleotides: TGTGCCAGCACCGCATGGGCGGGGGGACAAGAGACCCAGTACTTC. The complete variable domain, with remaining parts taken from reference TRBV25-1 and TRBJ2-5, reads EADIYQTPRYLVIGTGKKITLECSQTMGHDKMYWYQQDPGMELHLIHYSYGVNSTEKGDLSSESTVSRIRTEHFPLTLESARPSHTSQYLCASTAWAGGQETQYFGPGTRLLVL.

The genes are TRBV5-1 and TRBJ2-1; the match to TRBD2 covers 14 bases. The germline V gene has CDR1 SGHRS and CDR2 YFSETQ. The CDR3 has 13 amino acids. The trim removed 4 bases at V and 12 bases at J, leaving 3 bases unmatched. The CDR3 DNA sequence: TGCGCCAGCAGCGGAGGGACTAGCGGGGGGCAGTTCTTC. Its protein product is CASSGGTSGGQFF.

V usage is TRBV25-1 and J usage is TRBJ2-1; TRBD2 matches 10 bases. Germline V gene data show CDR1 as MGHDK and CDR2 as SYGVNS. This CDR3 contains 13 residues. Trimming removed 5 bases from V and 9 bases from J; junction bases left unmatched: 4. CDR3 coding DNA: TGTGCCAGCAGTTCTCTAGCGGGGGTTGAGCAGTTCTTC. This encodes CASSSLAGVEQFF.

The V call is TRBV9, the J call TRBJ2-3, with TRBD2 identical over 13 bases. Germline V lookup: CDR1 SGDLS, CDR2 YYNGEE. The J segment lost 5 bases and the V segment lost 3 bases, leaving 3 bases of the junction unmatched. This CDR3 is built from 15 residues. CDR3 nucleotides: TGTGCCAGCAGCGGCGGACTAGCGGGGGTAGATACGCAGTATTTT. Encoded protein: CASSGGLAGVDTQYF.

J is TRBJ2-3 and V is TRBV19; the match to TRBD2 covers 7 bases. CDR1 and CDR2 from the germline V gene are LNHDA and SQIVND (reference sequence). This CDR3 spans 16 amino acids. J was trimmed by 0 bases and V by 3 bases; bases with no gene match: 6. The CDR3 nucleotides are TGTGCCAGTAGTATCGGGGGAGGGTCGAGCACAGATACGCAGTATTTT. Its protein product is CASSIGGGSSTDTQYF. The whole variable domain, filled in from reference TRBV19 and TRBJ2-3, reads DGGITQSPKYLFRKEGQNVTLSCEQNLNHDAMYWYRQDPGQGLRLIYYSQIVNDFQKGDIAEGYSVSREKKESFPLTVTSAQKNPTAFYLCASSIGGGSSTDTQYFGPGTRLTVL.

The rearrangement joins TRBV29-1 to TRBJ2-2; 10 bases fit TRBD1. This CDR3 has 14 amino acids. Per the germline V gene, CDR1 is SQVTM and CDR2 is ANQGSEA. V was pared by 5 bases and J by 4 bases, with 4 bases of the junction left unmatched. The CDR3: CSVIRDRGTGELFF. Here the CDR3 DNA reads TGCAGCGTTATCCGGGACAGGGGCACCGGGGAGCTGTTTTTT.

V is TRBV13 and J is TRBJ2-5; D gene ambiguous. The CDR3 is made up of 18 amino acids. Trimming cost V 3 bases and J 2 bases, with 22 bases left between them. Germline CDR1 and CDR2: PRHDT and FYEKMQ (reference sequence). The CDR3 DNA sequence: TGTGCCAGCAGCTTTTCCCTCCTCGGGTCCCCATTTCAAGAGACCCAGTACTTC. It is translated as CASSFSLLGSPFQETQYF. The whole variable domain, filled in from reference TRBV13 and TRBJ2-5, reads AAGVIQSPRHLIKEKRETATLKCYPIPRHDTVYWYQQGPGQDPQFLISFYEKMQSDKGSIPDRFSAQQFSDYHSELNMSSLELGDSALYFCASSFSLLGSPFQETQYFGPGTRLLVL.

J is TRBJ2-3 and V is TRBV6-5; D unresolved. Trimming took 6 bases from V and 6 from J, leaving 19 bases between them. This CDR3 has 15 residues. Germline V lookup: CDR1 MNHEY, CDR2 SVGAGI. This CDR3 reads CASSPESAKGDTQYF. CDR3 nucleotide sequence: TGTGCCAGCAGCCCCGAGAGCGCTAAAGGGGATACGCAGTATTTT.

V usage is TRBV4-1 and J usage is TRBJ2-3; TRBD1 matches at 9 bases. Germline CDR1 reads MGHRA; CDR2 reads YSYEKL. This CDR3 has 14 amino acids. The V and J ends lost 4 bases and 1 base, in that order; junction bases with no gene match: 0. The CDR3, as DNA: TGCGCCAGCAGCCGGGACAGGGGCACAGATACGCAGTATTTT. Translation: CASSRDRGTDTQYF.

The chain carries TRBV19 and TRBJ2-1; 10 bases are a match to TRBD1. The CDR3 spans 14 residues. J gave up 9 bases and V 5 bases, and 7 bases lay outside the gene matches. Per the germline V gene, CDR1 is LNHDA and CDR2 is SQIVND (reference sequence). CDR3 region: CASSPRDRGTEQFF. In DNA, the CDR3 is TGTGCCAGTAGTCCCCGGGACAGGGGAACTGAGCAGTTCTTC. Using reference TRBV19 and TRBJ2-1 for the parts outside the CDR3, the full variable domain is DGGITQSPKYLFRKEGQNVTLSCEQNLNHDAMYWYRQDPGQGLRLIYYSQIVNDFQKGDIAEGYSVSREKKESFPLTVTSAQKNPTAFYLCASSPRDRGTEQFFGPGTRLTVL.

The table lists this clone with a few counts. The J gene is TRBJ1-2, the V gene TRBV6-1, with unresolved D. V lost 9 bases and J 4 bases, leaving 9 bases between the germline ends. This CDR3 contains 11 residues. Germline CDR1 reads MNHNS; CDR2 reads SASEGT. The CDR3 is CASSESYGYTF. CDR3 sequence (DNA): TGTGCCAGTTCTGAGAGCTATGGCTACACCTTC.

The chain employs TRBV7-9 and TRBJ2-3, with D perhaps TRBD2 (6 bases). This CDR3 has 17 residues. Germline-derived CDR1 and CDR2 are SEHNR and FQNEAQ (reference sequence). V was trimmed by 4 bases and J by 2 bases, leaving 19 bases between them. CDR3 sequence: CASSSWGAGGPTDTQYF. CDR3 sequence (DNA): TGTGCCAGCAGCTCCTGGGGAGCGGGCGGCCCCACAGATACGCAGTATTTT.

V and J are TRBV9 and TRBJ1-2, with D perhaps TRBD1 (5 bases). This CDR3 region has 13 residues. The ends were cut back, 1 base at V and 14 bases at J, with 18 bases in the middle. Germline CDR1 and CDR2: SGDLS and YYNGEE. The CDR3: CASSVHVGQGETF. The DNA for the CDR3 is TGTGCCAGCAGCGTACATGTAGGGCAGGGCGAAACCTTC.

V usage is TRBV15 and J usage is TRBJ2-2; D unresolved. The CDR3 length is 15 residues. The germline gives CDR1 LNHNV, CDR2 YYDKDF (reference sequence). Trimming took 1 base from V and 4 from J, leaving 10 bases between them. CDR3 DNA: TGTGCCACCAGCAGAGGAAGGACCGTCACCGGGGAGCTGTTTTTT. Its protein product is CATSRGRTVTGELFF.

The V gene is TRBV27, the J gene TRBJ2-7; 8 bases are shared with TRBD1. The CDR3 spans 14 residues. V lost 3 bases and J lost 6; bases outside the gene matches: 7. The V gene's germline CDR1 is MNHEY and CDR2 SMNVEV (reference sequence). CDR3 DNA: TGTGCCAGCAGTTTCTGGACAGGGCAGTCCGAGCAGTACTTC. Its protein is CASSFWTGQSEQYF.

In its sample, this clone ranks as medium-sized (0.01 to 0.1%). This chain joins TRBV4-3 and TRBJ1-6; 7 nucleotides match TRBD1. V dropped 4 bases and J dropped 7; count of bases not matched to a gene: 7. CDR3 length: 15 amino acids. The germline V gene has CDR1 LGHNA and CDR2 YSLEER. The CDR3 region has the DNA TGCGCCAGCAGCCTCCGACAGGGCGGGAATTCACCCCTCCACTTT. It yields the protein CASSLRQGGNSPLHF.

The chain recombines TRBV30 with TRBJ1-4; D gene ambiguous. Germline V gene data show CDR1 as GTSNPN and CDR2 as SVGIG (reference sequence). The CDR3 spans 13 residues. V was shortened by 2 bases and J by 6 bases, with 10 bases between the two germline ends. The CDR3 nucleotides are TGTGCCTGGAGTAGGCAAGGACATGAAAAACTGTTTTTT. This translates into CAWSRQGHEKLFF. Complete variable domain (other parts from reference TRBV30 and TRBJ1-4): SQTIHQWPATLVQPVGSPLSLECTVEGTSNPNLYWYRQAAGRGLQLLFYSVGIGQISSEVPQNLSASRPQDRQFILSSKKLLLSDSGFYLCAWSRQGHEKLFFGSGTQLSVL.

This clone was seen once. The genes are TRBV11-2 and TRBJ1-3; TRBD1 aligns across 7 bases. The trim removed 5 bases at V and 3 bases at J, leaving 7 bases unmatched. CDR3 length equals 15 residues. In germline, CDR1 is SGHAT, CDR2 FQNNGV. CDR3 DNA sequence: TGTGCCAGCAGCCGACAGGGTCTGGTTGGAAACACCATATATTTT. It translates to CASSRQGLVGNTIYF.

The J gene is TRBJ2-7, the V gene TRBV28, with D unresolved. Germline V lookup: CDR1 MDHEN, CDR2 SYDVKM. There are 11 residues in the CDR3. Trimming cost V 5 bases and J 2 bases, with 4 bases left between them. CDR3 bases: TGTGCCAGCAGTACCCCCTACGAGCAGTACTTC. This encodes CASSTPYEQYF.

This sequence joins TRBV7-9 and TRBJ2-6, with D unclear. V was clipped by 2 bases and J by 0 bases, with 5 bases between them. The CDR3 has 15 amino acids. CDR1 and CDR2 from the germline V gene are SEHNR and FQNEAQ (reference sequence). CDR3 sequence reads: CASSLLNSGANVLTF. The CDR3 coding sequence is TGTGCCAGCAGCTTACTAAACTCTGGGGCCAACGTCCTGACTTTC.